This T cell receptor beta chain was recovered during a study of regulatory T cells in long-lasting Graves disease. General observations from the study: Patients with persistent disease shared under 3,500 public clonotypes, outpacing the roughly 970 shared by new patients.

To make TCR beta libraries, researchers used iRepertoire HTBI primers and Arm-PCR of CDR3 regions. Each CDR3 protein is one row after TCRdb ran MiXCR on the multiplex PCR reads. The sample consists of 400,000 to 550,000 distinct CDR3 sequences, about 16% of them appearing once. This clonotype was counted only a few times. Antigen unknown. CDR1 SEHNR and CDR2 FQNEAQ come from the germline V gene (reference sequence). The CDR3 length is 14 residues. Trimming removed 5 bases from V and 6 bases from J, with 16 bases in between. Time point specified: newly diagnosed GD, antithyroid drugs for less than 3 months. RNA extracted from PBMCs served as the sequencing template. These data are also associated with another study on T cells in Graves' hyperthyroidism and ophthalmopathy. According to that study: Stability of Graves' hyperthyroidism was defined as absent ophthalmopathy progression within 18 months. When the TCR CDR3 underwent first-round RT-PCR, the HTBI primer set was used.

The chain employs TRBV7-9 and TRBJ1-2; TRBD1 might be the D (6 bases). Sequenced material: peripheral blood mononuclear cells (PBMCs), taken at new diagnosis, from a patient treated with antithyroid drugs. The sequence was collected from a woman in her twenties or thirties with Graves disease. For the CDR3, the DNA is TGTGCCAGCAGCCGGAGTGCGGGGGCGGATGGCTACACCTTC. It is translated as CASSRSAGADGYTF.